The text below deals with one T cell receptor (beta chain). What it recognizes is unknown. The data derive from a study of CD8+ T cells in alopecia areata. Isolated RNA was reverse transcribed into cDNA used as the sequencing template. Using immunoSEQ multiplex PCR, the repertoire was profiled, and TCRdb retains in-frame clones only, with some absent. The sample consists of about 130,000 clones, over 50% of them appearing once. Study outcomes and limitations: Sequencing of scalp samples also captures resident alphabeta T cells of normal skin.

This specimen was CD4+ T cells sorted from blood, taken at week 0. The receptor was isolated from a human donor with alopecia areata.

The CDR3 spells CASSQSRGIPYEQYF. The CDR3 nucleotides are TGTGCCAGCAGCCAGAGCCGGGGTATCCCCTACGAGCAGTACTTC. The J gene is TRBJ2-7, the V gene TRBV7-9, with a tentative D call TRBD2 (5 bases). The germline gives CDR1 SEHNR, CDR2 FQNEAQ (reference sequence). V was pared by 5 bases and J by 2 bases, with 16 bases between. The CDR3 length is 15 residues.